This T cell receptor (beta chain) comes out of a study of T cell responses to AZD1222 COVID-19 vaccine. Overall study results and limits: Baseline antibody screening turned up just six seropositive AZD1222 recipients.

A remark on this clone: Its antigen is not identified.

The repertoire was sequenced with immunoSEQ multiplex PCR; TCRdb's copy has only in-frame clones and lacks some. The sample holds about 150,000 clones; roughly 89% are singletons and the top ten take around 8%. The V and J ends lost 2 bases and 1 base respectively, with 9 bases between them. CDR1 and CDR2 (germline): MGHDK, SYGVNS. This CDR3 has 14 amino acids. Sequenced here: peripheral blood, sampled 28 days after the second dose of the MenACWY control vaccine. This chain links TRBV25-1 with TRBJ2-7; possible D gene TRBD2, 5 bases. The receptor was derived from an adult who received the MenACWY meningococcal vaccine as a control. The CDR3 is CASSEPAVSYEQYF. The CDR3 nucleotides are TGTGCCAGCAGTGAACCAGCGGTATCCTACGAGCAGTACTTC.